The 32 T cell receptor beta chains in this list originate from one sample, sequenced in a study of blood T cell repertoires in COVID-19. Profiling relied on immunoSEQ multiplex PCR, and the TCRdb table lists in-frame clones only, not all of them. Seen here are under 400,000 clones, roughly 90% observed once, and the top ten hold roughly 6.8%. The sample consisted of peripheral blood. The receptors derive from a man younger than 35 with active or convalescent COVID-19.

The rearrangement uses TRBV27 and TRBJ2-1, with 9 positions matching TRBD1. The V gene's germline CDR1 is MNHEY and CDR2 SMNVEV (reference sequence). The length of the CDR3 is 16 residues. The V gene end was trimmed by 6 bases and the J gene end by 2 bases; junction bases not matched to a gene: 8. CDR3 region: CASRVTTGGPYNEQFF. CDR3 bases: TGTGCCAGCAGAGTTACGACAGGGGGTCCCTACAATGAGCAGTTCTTC.

V is TRBV9 and J is TRBJ2-7; D perhaps matches TRBD1 (6 bases). This CDR3 is 13 amino acids long. Germline CDR1 SGDLS, CDR2 YYNGEE. V lost 2 bases to trimming and J lost 5 bases, with 11 bases between them. The CDR3 DNA reads TGTGCCAGCAGCGTTGACCCAGGGGACGAGCAGTACTTC. It codes for CASSVDPGDEQYF.

The table lists this clone with many counts. The CDR3 coding sequence is TGTGCCAGCAGCTTAATTGGAGGAGGGGAGGAGCTGTTTTTT. Translated: CASSLIGGGEELFF. The chain employs TRBV7-3 and TRBJ2-2, with D possibly TRBD2 on 6 matching bases. CDR1 and CDR2 (germline): SGHTA, FQGTGA. This CDR3 has 14 amino acids. V lost 1 base and J lost 10, with 13 bases in between.

This chain uses TRBV7-8 with TRBJ2-2; tentatively, D is TRBD1 (6 bases). CDR3 length: 16 amino acids. Trimming removed 0 bases at V and 1 base at J, with 9 bases between. Germline lookup yields CDR1 SGHVS and CDR2 FQNEAQ. CDR3 nucleotide sequence: TGTGCCAGCAGCTTAGCGTCGGACAGGAACACCGGGGAGCTGTTTTTT. Translating it yields CASSLASDRNTGELFF.

This rearrangement joins TRBV5-6 to TRBJ2-7; D gene uncertain. Looked up from germline, CDR1 is SGHDT and CDR2 is YYEEEE. Trimming removed 0 bases at V and 4 bases at J, with 2 bases between. The CDR3 is made up of 11 amino acids. CDR3 DNA sequence: TGTGCCAGCAGCTTGGCATACGAGCAGTACTTC. This encodes CASSLAYEQYF.

This clone was detected once. The same CDR3 is also encoded by other DNA sequences in this sample. The J gene is TRBJ2-5, the V gene TRBV7-2; D is undetermined. The V gene lost 5 bases and the J gene lost 5 bases, with 15 bases spanning the gap. Germline loops: CDR1 SGHTA, CDR2 FQGNSA. CDR3 length: 14 residues. CDR3 sequence reads: CASSPGLARETQYF. As DNA, the CDR3 is TGTGCCAGCAGCCCCGGGTTGGCTAGGGAGACCCAGTACTTC.

This sequence joins TRBV27 and TRBJ2-7, with 10 bases that match TRBD2. Germline V gene lookup returns CDR1 MNHEY and CDR2 SMNVEV (reference sequence). The CDR3 totals 14 residues. Unmatched junction bases numbered 8, after V lost 7 bases and J lost 5 bases. The CDR3: CASKSGGAPHEQYF. The CDR3 DNA sequence: TGTGCCAGCAAAAGCGGGGGGGCCCCCCACGAGCAGTACTTC.

The V and J genes are TRBV6-1 and TRBJ2-5, with D perhaps TRBD2 (5 bases). The V and J ends lost 4 bases and 1 base respectively, with 16 bases between them. From germline, CDR1 is MNHNS and CDR2 SASEGT. The CDR3 length is 16 residues. CDR3 bases: TGTGCCAGCAGTGTTGGTATAGGGAGTCCCCAAGAGACCCAGTACTTC. It yields the protein CASSVGIGSPQETQYF.

V gene TRBV5-6 combines with J gene TRBJ2-7; D is possibly TRBD2 (6 bases). The CDR3 is 17 amino acids. Germline-derived CDR1 and CDR2 are SGHDT and YYEEEE. The V and J ends lost 0 bases and 3 bases respectively, with 19 bases between them. In DNA, the CDR3 is TGTGCCAGCAGCTTGGGAGCGGGCCGGCTTGAGAACTACGAGCAGTACTTC. This gives the protein CASSLGAGRLENYEQYF.

The V call is TRBV6-2 or TRBV6-3, the J call TRBJ2-1; 11 bases fit TRBD2. Per the germline V gene, CDR1 is MNHEY and CDR2 is SVGEGT. The CDR3 spans 15 residues. Trimming removed 2 bases from V and 6 bases from J; junction bases left unmatched: 3. As DNA, the CDR3 is TGTGCCAGCAGTTACGGACTAGCGGGTCCCAATGAGCAGTTCTTC. Its protein is CASSYGLAGPNEQFF.

The CDR3 region has the DNA TGTGCCAGCAGTTCGACCCGAACAGGGGGCGGATACGAGCAGTACTTC. This gives the protein CASSSTRTGGGYEQYF. V usage is TRBV27 and J usage is TRBJ2-7, with 9 bases lining up with TRBD1. V lost 4 bases and J lost 4; bases outside the gene matches: 11. Germline CDR1 and CDR2: MNHEY and SMNVEV (reference sequence). The CDR3 runs 16 residues.

The chain recombines TRBV18 with TRBJ1-6; D not certain. V was pared by 8 bases and J by 5 bases, with 10 bases between. The CDR3 runs to 13 residues. Germline V CDR1 and CDR2: KGHSH, LQKENI. In nucleotides, the CDR3 is TGTGCCAGCCAATGGCAAGATAATTCACCCCTCCACTTT. Residues: CASQWQDNSPLHF.

This rearrangement joins TRBV19 to TRBJ1-1, with 10 bases aligning to TRBD1. Looked up from germline, CDR1 is LNHDA and CDR2 is SQIVND (reference sequence). V shed 7 bases and J 7 bases; nucleotides not matched to a gene: 15. The CDR3 is 16 residues long. CDR3 nucleotides: TGTGCCAGTATATCGTCATCGACAGGGGGCAGGGGTGAAGCTTTCTTT. Its translation: CASISSSTGGRGEAFF.

The chain uses TRBV6-5 and TRBJ2-5, with D maybe TRBD1 (5 bases). The ends were cut back, 8 bases at V and 2 bases at J, with 12 bases in the middle. This CDR3 spans 13 amino acids. Germline V gene data show CDR1 as MNHEY and CDR2 as SVGAGI. Here the CDR3 reads CASERRQQETQYF. The CDR3 DNA is TGTGCCAGCGAGAGGAGACAGCAAGAGACCCAGTACTTC.

CDR3 DNA sequence: TGTGCCAGCAGCGCTGACAGGGGATACGATCAGCCCCAGCATTTT. Translated, it gives CASSADRGYDQPQHF. The chain joins TRBV6-5 to TRBJ1-5; 8 nucleotides align to TRBD1. Germline V CDR1 and CDR2: MNHEY, SVGAGI. The junction had 9 bases not matched to a gene; V was cut back by 6 bases and J by 5 bases. This CDR3 spans 15 amino acids.

With respect to this clone: Distinct nucleotide sequences in the sample also encode this CDR3. This chain uses TRBV30 with TRBJ1-1; no clear D gene. The CDR3 consists of 13 residues. Germline V gives CDR1 GTSNPN, CDR2 SVGIG (reference sequence). V was trimmed by 0 bases and J by 1 base, leaving 6 bases between them. The CDR3 coding sequence is TGTGCCTGGAGTGTTCAAGCGAACACTGAAGCTTTCTTT. Protein product: CAWSVQANTEAFF.

The chain combines TRBV18 with TRBJ1-1; the match to TRBD1 covers 7 bases. The germline gives CDR1 KGHSH, CDR2 LQKENI. V lost 6 bases, J lost 5 bases, and 6 bases stayed unmatched. This CDR3 is built from 13 residues. This CDR3 is CASSTGEWTEAFF. CDR3 nucleotides: TGTGCCAGCTCCACAGGGGAATGGACTGAAGCTTTCTTT.

This chain joins TRBV13 and TRBJ1-1, with D possibly being TRBD1 (6 bases). Germline CDR1 is PRHDT and CDR2 is FYEKMQ (reference sequence). Trimming took 4 bases from V and 3 from J, leaving 18 bases between them. The CDR3 covers 16 residues. CDR3 coding DNA: TGTGCCAGCAGCTCCGCGGGGGCGAAGGGGGACACTGAAGCTTTCTTT. Translating it yields CASSSAGAKGDTEAFF. Combining the CDR3 with reference TRBV13 and TRBJ1-1 gives the whole variable domain AAGVIQSPRHLIKEKRETATLKCYPIPRHDTVYWYQQGPGQDPQFLISFYEKMQSDKGSIPDRFSAQQFSDYHSELNMSSLELGDSALYFCASSSAGAKGDTEAFFGQGTRLTVV.

The chain joins TRBV9 to TRBJ1-1; possible D gene TRBD1, 5 bases. In germline, CDR1 is SGDLS, CDR2 YYNGEE. The CDR3 is 14 amino acids. Trimming took off 1 base at V and 4 bases at J, with 11 bases between the two ends. The CDR3 DNA reads as TGTGCCAGCAGCGTACTTGGGGCTAGCACTGAAGCTTTCTTT. This codes for CASSVLGASTEAFF. Based on the CDR3 plus reference TRBV9 and TRBJ1-1, the full variable domain is DSGVTQTPKHLITATGQRVTLRCSPRSGDLSVYWYQQSLDQGLQFLIQYYNGEERAKGNILERFSAQQFPDLHSELNLSSLELGDSALYFCASSVLGASTEAFFGQGTRLTVV.

V is TRBV11-3 and J is TRBJ2-3, with 8 bases that match TRBD1. The CDR3 runs 15 residues. The V and J ends lost 1 base and 7 bases, in that order; junction bases with no gene match: 7. Germline V gene data show CDR1 as SGHNT and CDR2 as YENEEA. The CDR3, as DNA: TGTGCCAGCAGCTTAGGGGGGACAGGTCCACATACGCAGTATTTT. It translates to CASSLGGTGPHTQYF. Looking up the rest from reference TRBV11-3 and TRBJ2-3 gives the full variable domain: EAGVVQSPRYKIIEKKQPVAFWCNPISGHNTLYWYLQNLGQGPELLIRYENEEAVDDSQLPKDRFSAERLKGVDSTLKIQPAELGDSAVYLCASSLGGTGPHTQYFGPGTRLTVL.

The chain employs TRBV11-2 and TRBJ2-7; possibly TRBD1 for D (6 bases). The length of the CDR3 is 15 residues. Deletions cut 6 bases from V and 0 bases from J, with 15 bases between. Germline CDR1 reads SGHAT; CDR2 reads FQNNGV. The chain's CDR3 is CASRHRAGSSYEQYF. Written as DNA, the CDR3 is TGTGCCAGCAGGCACAGGGCTGGGTCCTCCTACGAGCAGTACTTC.

This clone is labeled as medium-sized. This chain connects TRBV7-3 to TRBJ2-3; TRBD2 might be the D (5 bases). Germline V gene data show CDR1 as SGHTA and CDR2 as FQGTGA. V lost 4 bases and J lost 7, with 12 bases in between. This CDR3 comprises 13 residues. The CDR3 region has the DNA TGTGCCAGCAGCTCAACTAGTGAACATACGCAGTATTTT. Translation: CASSSTSEHTQYF.

The chain combines TRBV6-5 with TRBJ2-3; 7 bases map to TRBD2. The CDR3 runs to 14 residues. V lost 7 bases, J lost 3 bases, and 7 bases stayed unmatched. The V gene's germline CDR1 is MNHEY and CDR2 SVGAGI. CDR3 loop: CASIRQGGTDTQYF. In DNA form, the CDR3 reads TGTGCCAGCATAAGGCAGGGAGGGACAGATACGCAGTATTTT.

The chain couples TRBV2 to TRBJ2-7, with 8 bases that match TRBD1. The CDR3 spans 16 residues. J lost 4 bases, V lost 5 bases, and 13 bases had no gene match. In germline, CDR1 is SNHLY, CDR2 FYNNEI. The CDR3 DNA reads TGTGCCAGCAGTTTATCCCAGGGGGCTTCTTTGTACGAGCAGTACTTC. Its translation is CASSLSQGASLYEQYF.

About this clone: The sample carries other DNA sequences with the same CDR3. The chain recombines TRBV10-3 with TRBJ1-1; 7 positions match TRBD1. CDR1 ENHRY and CDR2 SYGVKD come from the germline V gene. J was trimmed by 4 bases and V by 6 bases; bases with no gene match: 8. The CDR3 extends over 14 amino acids. This CDR3 reads CAISLGQGGTEAFF. The CDR3 bases are TGTGCCATCAGCCTGGGTCAGGGGGGCACTGAAGCTTTCTTT.

In this sample, this clone turned up a few times. The chain recombines TRBV11-2 with TRBJ1-5; TRBD1 matches at 7 bases. The CDR3 has 15 residues. J lost 7 bases, V lost 2 bases, and 8 bases had no gene match. CDR1 SGHAT and CDR2 FQNNGV come from the germline V gene. The CDR3: CASSLFEGAGQPQHF. The CDR3 nucleotides are TGTGCCAGCAGCTTATTCGAGGGGGCGGGGCAGCCCCAGCATTTT. The full variable domain, with the rest looked up from reference TRBV11-2 and TRBJ1-5, is EAGVAQSPRYKIIEKRQSVAFWCNPISGHATLYWYQQILGQGPKLLIQFQNNGVVDDSQLPKDRFSAERLKGVDSTLKIQPAKLEDSAVYLCASSLFEGAGQPQHFGDGTRLSIL.

This clone was seen just once. The genes are TRBV9 and TRBJ2-3; the D gene is possibly TRBD1 (5 bases). V lost 0 bases and J lost 6, with 14 bases in between. This CDR3 spans 15 amino acids. Germline loops: CDR1 SGDLS, CDR2 YYNGEE. The CDR3 reads CASSVGGLNGDTQYF. The DNA for the CDR3 is TGTGCCAGCAGCGTAGGGGGCCTAAATGGGGATACGCAGTATTTT.

V usage is TRBV5-1 and J usage is TRBJ1-1; D uncertain. CDR1 SGHRS and CDR2 YFSETQ come from the germline V gene. The CDR3 length is 14 residues. The V end was cut by 5 bases, the J end by 1 base, with 12 bases between. CDR3 loop: CASSVTPGNTEAFF. For the CDR3, the DNA is TGCGCCAGCAGTGTTACGCCCGGGAACACTGAAGCTTTCTTT.

J is TRBJ2-1 and V is TRBV19; 7 bases line up with TRBD2. Germline V CDR1 and CDR2: LNHDA, SQIVND (reference sequence). Unmatched junction bases numbered 4, after V lost 9 bases and J lost 2 bases. The CDR3 spans 13 residues. The CDR3 loop is CASSSGTYNEQFF. In nucleotides, the CDR3 is TGTGCCAGCTCTAGCGGCACCTACAATGAGCAGTTCTTC.

This clone was seen once. This chain links TRBV7-2 with TRBJ1-5; 8 bases fit TRBD1. The germline CDR1 and CDR2 sequences are SGHTA and FQGNSA. Losses at the gene ends were 3 bases for V and 7 bases for J; bases not matched to a gene: 5. CDR3 length equals 14 residues. CDR3 region: CASSLVPGGQPQHF. As DNA, the CDR3 is TGTGCCAGCAGCTTGGTTCCAGGGGGCCAGCCCCAGCATTTT. Drawing the rest from reference TRBV7-2 and TRBJ1-5, the complete variable domain is GAGVSQSPSNKVTEKGKDVELRCDPISGHTALYWYRQSLGQGLEFLIYFQGNSAPDKSGLPSDRFSAERTGGSVSTLTIQRTQQEDSAVYLCASSLVPGGQPQHFGDGTRLSIL.

The table lists this clone with a count of one. This chain joins TRBV4-3 and TRBJ2-1; a weak D match, TRBD1 (5 bases). The length of the CDR3 is 17 residues. V was shortened by 0 bases and J by 1 base, with 13 bases between the two germline ends. From germline, CDR1 is LGHNA and CDR2 YSLEER. This CDR3 is CASSQDTSQGSYNEQFF. The CDR3, as DNA: TGCGCCAGCAGCCAAGATACGAGTCAGGGTTCCTACAATGAGCAGTTCTTC.

V is TRBV19 and J is TRBJ2-5; TRBD1 matches at 8 bases. J gave up 4 bases and V 3 bases, and 4 bases lay outside the gene matches. The germline CDR1 and CDR2 sequences are LNHDA and SQIVND (reference sequence). This CDR3 has 14 amino acids. Here the CDR3 reads CASSIARGLETQYF. The CDR3 bases are TGTGCCAGTAGTATCGCCAGGGGGCTAGAGACCCAGTACTTC. The full variable domain, rest sourced from reference TRBV19 and TRBJ2-5, is DGGITQSPKYLFRKEGQNVTLSCEQNLNHDAMYWYRQDPGQGLRLIYYSQIVNDFQKGDIAEGYSVSREKKESFPLTVTSAQKNPTAFYLCASSIARGLETQYFGPGTRLLVL.